A single sample is the source of the 8 T cell receptor beta chains below, sequenced in a study of immune heterogeneity within non-small cell lung tumors. Template material for each sample was about 560 ng of bulk tumor genomic DNA. During surgery, each primary tumor gave multiple biopsies spaced as far apart as possible. Patients went through curative surgery, and their non-small cell lung cancer was untreated and newly diagnosed. The TCR beta CDR3 region was amplified by multiplex PCR employing 32 V and 13 J primers. TCRdb reprocessed the multiplex PCR reads with MiXCR, giving one entry per CDR3 protein. The table records around 6,000 distinct CDR3 sequences, about 20% of them present only once. The sequenced sample consisted of lung tumor tissue. Receptors originate from a man aged 70-80 years with non-small cell lung cancer.

This clonotype came up a few times. This sequence joins TRBV19 and TRBJ2-3, with 8 bases lining up with TRBD2. The V gene's germline CDR1 is LNHDA and CDR2 SQIVND (reference sequence). J gave up 6 bases and V 9 bases, and 8 bases lay outside the gene matches. The CDR3 extends over 13 amino acids. The CDR3 loop reads CARSNSGVDTQYF. CDR3 DNA: TGTGCCAGGTCAAATAGCGGGGTGGATACGCAGTATTTT.

With respect to this clonotype: Possible read error: a much larger clone is one base away. The chain carries TRBV10-3 and TRBJ1-6; D uncertain. CDR1 and CDR2 from the germline V gene are ENHRY and SYGVKD. The CDR3 runs to 12 residues. V dropped 8 bases and J dropped 10 bases, with 12 bases sitting between them. The CDR3 bases are TGTGCCATCGGTGGTTCGGGCTCACCCCTCCACTTT. Protein product: CAIGGSGSPLHF.

By share, this clonotype ranks as medium-sized. V is TRBV19 and J is TRBJ1-5; D may be TRBD1 (6 bases). The CDR3 sequence is 15 residues long. Trimming left V 7 bases short and J 2 bases short, with 15 bases between. Germline values: CDR1 LNHDA, CDR2 SQIVND (reference sequence). Here the CDR3 reads CASTQGNRGNQPQHF. In nucleotides, the CDR3 is TGTGCCAGTACCCAGGGGAACCGCGGCAATCAGCCCCAGCATTTT.

Within the sample, this clonotype is medium-sized (0.01 to 0.1%). The rearrangement joins TRBV6-1 to TRBJ1-6; D ambiguous. Per the germline V gene, CDR1 is MNHNS and CDR2 is SASEGT. This CDR3 has 14 amino acids. V dropped 4 bases and J dropped 14 bases, with 18 bases sitting between them. DNA for the CDR3: TGTGCCAGCAGTGCTGAATTGGGCCCTTCTTCCCTCCACTTT. This codes for CASSAELGPSSLHF.

This clonotype showed up just a few times. The chain recombines TRBV4-1 with TRBJ1-4; TRBD1 matches 10 bases. The V segment lost 4 bases and the J segment 5 bases; nucleotides outside the gene matches: 7. The CDR3 is made up of 16 amino acids. Germline CDR1 is MGHRA and CDR2 is YSYEKL. This CDR3 reads CASSLEPGQGNEKLFF. The CDR3, as DNA: TGCGCCAGCAGCCTGGAACCGGGACAGGGGAATGAAAAACTGTTTTTT.

Judged by abundance, this clonotype is medium-sized (0.01 to 0.1%). The gene calls are TRBV10-2 and TRBJ2-3; D is uncertain. The V and J ends lost 6 bases and 1 base respectively, with 5 bases between them. CDR1 and CDR2 (germline): WSHSY, SAAADI. This CDR3 comprises 12 residues. For the CDR3, the DNA is TGCGCCAGCAGGCCCGGCACAGATACGCAGTATTTT. Translation: CASRPGTDTQYF.

This chain connects TRBV11-3 to TRBJ2-5; 10 nucleotides line up with TRBD2. Germline V lookup: CDR1 SGHNT, CDR2 YENEEA. V shed 4 bases and J 4 bases; nucleotides not matched to a gene: 15. The CDR3 spans 18 residues. This chain's CDR3 is CASSYGLAATSWGETQYF. CDR3 DNA sequence: TGTGCCAGCAGCTACGGACTAGCGGCGACTTCTTGGGGAGAGACCCAGTACTTC. The variable domain in full, completed from reference TRBV11-3 and TRBJ2-5, reads EAGVVQSPRYKIIEKKQPVAFWCNPISGHNTLYWYLQNLGQGPELLIRYENEEAVDDSQLPKDRFSAERLKGVDSTLKIQPAELGDSAVYLCASSYGLAATSWGETQYFGPGTRLLVL.

By proportion, this clonotype is medium-sized. V is TRBV9 and J is TRBJ1-2, with TRBD1 identical over 7 bases. The V and J ends lost 3 bases and 4 bases, in that order; junction bases with no gene match: 6. From germline, CDR1 is SGDLS and CDR2 YYNGEE. CDR3 length: 14 residues. CDR3 in DNA: TGTGCCAGCAGCGAGGGGGCGCGCATCTATGGCTACACCTTC. This encodes CASSEGARIYGYTF.